These 18 T cell receptor beta chains originate from one sample sequenced in a study of T cell responses to AZD1222 COVID-19 vaccine. Produced via immunoSEQ multiplex PCR; TCRdb's table is partial and in-frame only. The data contain around 58,000 clones, approximately 88% of them singletons. Specimen: peripheral blood, collected 28 days after the second AZD1222 dose. The receptor source for this set is an adult who received the AZD1222 COVID-19 vaccine.

The genes are TRBV4-1 and TRBJ2-1, with 10 nucleotides matching TRBD2. CDR1 is MGHRA, CDR2 YSYEKL, per germline. This CDR3 region has 18 residues. V lost 5 bases, J lost 0 bases, and 10 bases stayed unmatched. CDR3 nucleotides: TGCGCCAGCAGCAGGACTAGCGGCCCTTCCAGCTCCTACAATGAGCAGTTCTTC. The encoded protein is CASSRTSGPSSSYNEQFF.

This clone was recorded a few times. The V gene is TRBV30, the J gene TRBJ2-7; D unclear. The CDR3 consists of 13 residues. Germline V gives CDR1 GTSNPN, CDR2 SVGIG (reference sequence). The V end lost 2 bases, the J end lost 3 bases, and 11 bases lay between the germline ends. In DNA form, the CDR3 reads TGTGCCTGGAGTCCTAGGACCTTCTACGAGCAGTACTTC. This gives the protein CAWSPRTFYEQYF. The variable domain in full, with the rest retrieved from reference TRBV30 and TRBJ2-7, is SQTIHQWPATLVQPVGSPLSLECTVEGTSNPNLYWYRQAAGRGLQLLFYSVGIGQISSEVPQNLSASRPQDRQFILSSKKLLLSDSGFYLCAWSPRTFYEQYFGPGTRLTVT.

V is TRBV5-1 and J is TRBJ1-4; D may be TRBD1 (5 bases). Germline lookup yields CDR1 SGHRS and CDR2 YFSETQ. This CDR3 region has 14 residues. Between the trimmed V and J ends, which lost 0 bases and 8 bases, there was a span of 11 bases. The CDR3 sequence is CASSLVAEGEKLFF. DNA for the CDR3: TGCGCCAGCAGCTTGGTGGCAGAGGGGGAAAAACTGTTTTTT.

The chain joins TRBV7-2 to TRBJ2-1; TRBD2 aligns across 9 bases. The CDR3 length is 15 residues. V shed 1 base and J 8 bases; nucleotides not matched to a gene: 6. Germline lookup yields CDR1 SGHTA and CDR2 FQGNSA. Here the CDR3 reads CASSLVGGRGDEQFF. The CDR3 DNA sequence: TGTGCCAGCAGCTTAGTGGGCGGGAGGGGAGATGAGCAGTTCTTC.

This CDR3 is CASRPSGPSTDTQYF. The CDR3 bases are TGTGCCAGCAGACCTAGCGGACCTAGCACAGATACGCAGTATTTT. This chain joins TRBV2 and TRBJ2-3; TRBD2 matches at 7 bases. The CDR3 is made up of 15 amino acids. The germline gives CDR1 SNHLY, CDR2 FYNNEI. V trimming: 6 bases; J trimming: 0 bases; junction bases outside the gene matches: 6. The whole variable domain, filled in from reference TRBV2 and TRBJ2-3, reads EPEVTQTPSHQVTQMGQEVILRCVPISNHLYFYWYRQILGQKVEFLVSFYNNEISEKSEIFDDQFSVERPDGSNFTLKIRSTKLEDSAMYFCASRPSGPSTDTQYFGPGTRLTVL.

The rearrangement uses TRBV5-1 and TRBJ1-1, with D uncertain. This CDR3 is 14 amino acids long. The V end lost 4 bases, the J end lost 1 base, and 11 bases lay between the germline ends. In germline, CDR1 is SGHRS, CDR2 YFSETQ. CDR3 sequence: CASSPPGPNTEAFF. The CDR3 region has the DNA TGCGCCAGCAGCCCCCCTGGACCGAACACTGAAGCTTTCTTT.

The chain is built from TRBV3-1 (or the pseudogene TRBV3-2) and TRBJ1-4; 10 bases map to TRBD1. The CDR3 spans 18 residues. V was pared by 4 bases and J by 1 base, with 9 bases of the junction left unmatched. The germline V gene has CDR1 LGHDT and CDR2 YNNKEL (reference sequence). The CDR3 loop is CASSPETGGIRTNEKLFF. The DNA for the CDR3 is TGTGCCAGCAGCCCCGAGACAGGGGGCATAAGAACTAATGAAAAACTGTTTTTT.

The V gene is TRBV19, the J gene TRBJ2-2; D not resolved. In germline, CDR1 is LNHDA, CDR2 SQIVND (reference sequence). The CDR3 contains 14 residues. Trimming took 3 bases from V and 6 from J, leaving 11 bases between them. This CDR3 reads CASSMILGAGELFF. The DNA of the CDR3 is TGTGCCAGTAGTATGATTCTCGGCGCCGGGGAGCTGTTTTTT.

The rearrangement joins TRBV18 to TRBJ1-1; 7 bases map to TRBD1. This CDR3 has 15 residues. Germline V lookup: CDR1 KGHSH, CDR2 LQKENI. J was trimmed by 1 base and V by 5 bases; bases with no gene match: 7. CDR3 protein: CASSVPGQKNTEAFF. In DNA, the CDR3 is TGTGCCAGCTCAGTACCGGGACAGAAGAACACTGAAGCTTTCTTT.

The chain links TRBV4-3 to TRBJ2-1; 11 nucleotides agree with TRBD2. CDR1 and CDR2 (germline): LGHNA, YSLEER. J was trimmed by 0 bases and V by 5 bases; bases with no gene match: 0. The length of the CDR3 is 15 residues. The CDR3 nucleotides are TGCGCCAGCAGCGGACTAGCGGGCTCCTACAATGAGCAGTTCTTC. This codes for CASSGLAGSYNEQFF.

This chain connects TRBV30 to TRBJ1-6, with TRBD1 matching 7 bases. The V gene end was trimmed by 6 bases and the J gene end by 10 bases; junction bases not matched to a gene: 15. In germline, CDR1 is GTSNPN, CDR2 SVGIG (reference sequence). This CDR3 has 15 residues. The chain's CDR3 is CACNLGGTFDSPLHF. CDR3 bases: TGTGCCTGTAACTTAGGGGGCACCTTTGACTCACCCCTCCACTTT.

This sequence joins TRBV27 and TRBJ1-5; 7 positions match TRBD1. Germline V gene sequence: CDR1 MNHEY, CDR2 SMNVEV (reference sequence). The CDR3 has 15 residues. Losses at the gene ends were 8 bases for V and 3 bases for J; bases not matched to a gene: 10. The DNA of the CDR3 is TGTGCCAGCGGGGACAGAGGCCTCTTCAATCAGCCCCAGCATTTT. Translating gives CASGDRGLFNQPQHF.

The V and J genes are TRBV5-1 and TRBJ2-1; D is unresolved. The CDR3 covers 14 residues. Germline CDR1 is SGHRS and CDR2 is YFSETQ. V was trimmed by 0 bases and J by 8 bases, leaving 12 bases between them. The DNA of the CDR3 is TGCGCCAGCAGCTTGGCCCAGGCCGTGGATGAGCAGTTCTTC. It specifies CASSLAQAVDEQFF.

The chain carries TRBV3-1 (or the pseudogene TRBV3-2) and TRBJ2-2, with D perhaps matching TRBD1 (6 bases). V was pared by 1 base and J by 4 bases, with 7 bases between. The length of the CDR3 is 14 residues. Germline values: CDR1 LGHDT, CDR2 YNNKEL (reference sequence). The CDR3 DNA is TGTGCCAGCAGCCAAGGAGGGGGCACCGGGGAGCTGTTTTTT. It translates to CASSQGGGTGELFF.

V and J are TRBV3-1 (or the pseudogene TRBV3-2) and TRBJ1-3; TRBD1 aligns across 9 bases. The V segment lost 2 bases and the J segment 4 bases; nucleotides outside the gene matches: 6. CDR1 and CDR2 from the germline V gene are LGHDT and YNNKEL (reference sequence). This CDR3 comprises 16 residues. The CDR3 protein is CASSQYRGQGGNTIYF. CDR3 sequence (DNA): TGTGCCAGCAGCCAATACCGGGGACAGGGAGGAAACACCATATATTTT.

V usage is TRBV5-6 and J usage is TRBJ1-6; D is perhaps TRBD1 (6 bases). From germline, CDR1 is SGHDT and CDR2 YYEEEE. This CDR3 region has 14 residues. Deletions cut 4 bases from V and 7 bases from J, with 12 bases between. CDR3 in amino acids: CASSRQARNSPLHF. As DNA, the CDR3 is TGTGCCAGCAGCCGACAGGCCCGCAATTCACCCCTCCACTTT.

The rearrangement joins TRBV25-1 to TRBJ2-7; 8 bases agree with TRBD2. Losses at the gene ends were 3 bases for V and 0 bases for J; bases not matched to a gene: 7. This CDR3 has 16 residues. Germline CDR1 is MGHDK and CDR2 is SYGVNS. CDR3 DNA: TGTGCCAGCAGTGATAGCAGCGGGAGATTCTCCTACGAGCAGTACTTC. Protein sequence: CASSDSSGRFSYEQYF.

This chain connects TRBV19 to TRBJ2-6, with 8 positions matching TRBD1. Germline V gene data show CDR1 as LNHDA and CDR2 as SQIVND (reference sequence). Trimming took 3 bases from V and 4 from J; bases not matched to a gene: 8. The CDR3 covers 17 residues. The CDR3 sequence is CASSIPQGAKGANVLTF. The CDR3 nucleotides are TGTGCCAGTAGTATTCCCCAGGGGGCGAAAGGGGCCAACGTCCTGACTTTC.